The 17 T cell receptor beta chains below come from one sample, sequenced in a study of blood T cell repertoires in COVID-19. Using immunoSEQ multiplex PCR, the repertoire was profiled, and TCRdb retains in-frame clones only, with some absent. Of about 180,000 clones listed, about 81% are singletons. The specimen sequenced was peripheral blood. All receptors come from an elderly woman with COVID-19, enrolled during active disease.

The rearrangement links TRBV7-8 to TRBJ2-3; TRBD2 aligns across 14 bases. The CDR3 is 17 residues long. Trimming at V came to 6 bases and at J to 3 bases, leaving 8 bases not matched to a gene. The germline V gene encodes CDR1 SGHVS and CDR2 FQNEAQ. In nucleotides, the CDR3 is TGTGCCAGCAGACTCGGGACTAGCGGGAGTGGAACAGATACGCAGTATTTT. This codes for CASRLGTSGSGTDTQYF.

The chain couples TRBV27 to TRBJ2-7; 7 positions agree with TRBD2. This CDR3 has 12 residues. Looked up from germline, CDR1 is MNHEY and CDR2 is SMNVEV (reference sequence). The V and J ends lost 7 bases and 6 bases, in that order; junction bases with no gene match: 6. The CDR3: CASMKWGGEQYF. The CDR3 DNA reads TGTGCCAGCATGAAATGGGGGGGCGAGCAGTACTTC.

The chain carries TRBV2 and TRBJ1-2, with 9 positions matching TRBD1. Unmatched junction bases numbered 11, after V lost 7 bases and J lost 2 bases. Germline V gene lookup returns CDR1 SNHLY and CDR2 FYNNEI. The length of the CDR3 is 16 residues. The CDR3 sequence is CASTLSRTGENYGYTF. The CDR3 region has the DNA TGTGCCAGCACTTTATCCCGGACAGGGGAGAACTATGGCTACACCTTC. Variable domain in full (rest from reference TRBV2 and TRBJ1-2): EPEVTQTPSHQVTQMGQEVILRCVPISNHLYFYWYRQILGQKVEFLVSFYNNEISEKSEIFDDQFSVERPDGSNFTLKIRSTKLEDSAMYFCASTLSRTGENYGYTFGSGTRLTVV.

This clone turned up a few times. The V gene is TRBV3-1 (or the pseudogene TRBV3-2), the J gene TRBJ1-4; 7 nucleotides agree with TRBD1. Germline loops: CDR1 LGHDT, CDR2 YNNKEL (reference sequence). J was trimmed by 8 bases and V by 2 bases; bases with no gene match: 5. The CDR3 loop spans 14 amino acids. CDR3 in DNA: TGTGCCAGCAGCCAAAGACAGGGCGGGGAAAAACTGTTTTTT. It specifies CASSQRQGGEKLFF.

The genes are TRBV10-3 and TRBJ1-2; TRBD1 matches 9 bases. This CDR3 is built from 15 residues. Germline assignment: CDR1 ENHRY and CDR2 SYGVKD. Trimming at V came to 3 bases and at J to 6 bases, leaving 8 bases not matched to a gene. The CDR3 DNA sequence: TGTGCCATCAGTGAAAGAACAGGGGGCATGGATGGCTACACCTTC. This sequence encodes CAISERTGGMDGYTF.

CDR3 bases: TGTGCCAGCACCCCACGACAGGGTCAACCCCAGCATTTT. Amino acid sequence: CASTPRQGQPQHF. The chain combines TRBV12-3 or TRBV12-4 with TRBJ1-5; TRBD1 matches at 7 bases. This CDR3 has 13 amino acids. Unmatched junction bases numbered 10, after V lost 7 bases and J lost 10 bases.

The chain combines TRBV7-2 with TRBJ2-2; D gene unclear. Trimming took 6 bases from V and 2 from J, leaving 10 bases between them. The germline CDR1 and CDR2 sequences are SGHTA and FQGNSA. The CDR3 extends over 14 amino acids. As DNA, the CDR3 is TGTGCCAGCAGTCGTCTGGGCAACACCGGGGAGCTGTTTTTT. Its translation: CASSRLGNTGELFF.

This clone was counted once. The DNA of the CDR3 is TGTGCCATCAGTGTGCGGCTCGATGGCAATTCACCCCTCCACTTT. Protein sequence: CAISVRLDGNSPLHF. The chain carries TRBV10-3 and TRBJ1-6, with D unclear. The CDR3 is 15 amino acids. CDR1 is ENHRY, CDR2 SYGVKD, per germline. V lost 4 bases and J 7 bases, leaving 14 bases between the germline ends.

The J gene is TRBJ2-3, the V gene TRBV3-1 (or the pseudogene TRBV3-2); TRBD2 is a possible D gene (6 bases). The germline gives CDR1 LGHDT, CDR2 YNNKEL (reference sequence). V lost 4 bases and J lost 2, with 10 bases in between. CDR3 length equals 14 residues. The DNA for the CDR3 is TGTGCCAGCAGCCTTCGGGACTTCACAGATACGCAGTATTTT. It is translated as CASSLRDFTDTQYF.

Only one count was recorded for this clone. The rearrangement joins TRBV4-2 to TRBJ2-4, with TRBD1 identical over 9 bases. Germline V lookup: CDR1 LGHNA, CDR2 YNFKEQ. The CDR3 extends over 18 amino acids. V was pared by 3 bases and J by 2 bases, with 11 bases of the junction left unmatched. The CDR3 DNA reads TGTGCCAGCAGCCAGATCCCTGGACAGGGGAGGACCAAAAACATTCAGTACTTC. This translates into CASSQIPGQGRTKNIQYF.

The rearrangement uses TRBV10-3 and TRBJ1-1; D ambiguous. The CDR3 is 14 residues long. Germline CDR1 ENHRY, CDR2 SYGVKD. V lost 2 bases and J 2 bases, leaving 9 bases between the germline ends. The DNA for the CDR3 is TGTGCCATCAGTGAGACCCAGATTAACACTGAAGCTTTCTTT. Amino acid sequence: CAISETQINTEAFF.

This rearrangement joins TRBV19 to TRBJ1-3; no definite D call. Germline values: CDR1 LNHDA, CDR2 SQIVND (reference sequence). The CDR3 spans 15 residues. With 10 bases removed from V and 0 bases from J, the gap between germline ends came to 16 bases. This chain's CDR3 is CATRGPSTSGNTIYF. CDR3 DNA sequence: TGTGCCACCCGAGGTCCCTCCACCTCTGGAAACACCATATATTTT. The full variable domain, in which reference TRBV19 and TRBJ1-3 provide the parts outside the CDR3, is DGGITQSPKYLFRKEGQNVTLSCEQNLNHDAMYWYRQDPGQGLRLIYYSQIVNDFQKGDIAEGYSVSREKKESFPLTVTSAQKNPTAFYLCATRGPSTSGNTIYFGEGSWLTVV.

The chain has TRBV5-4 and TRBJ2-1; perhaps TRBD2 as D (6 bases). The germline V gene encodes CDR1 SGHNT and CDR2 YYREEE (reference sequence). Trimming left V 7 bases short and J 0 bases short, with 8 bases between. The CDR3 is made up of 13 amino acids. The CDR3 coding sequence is TGTGCCAGCGGGAGGTACTCCTACAATGAGCAGTTCTTC. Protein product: CASGRYSYNEQFF.

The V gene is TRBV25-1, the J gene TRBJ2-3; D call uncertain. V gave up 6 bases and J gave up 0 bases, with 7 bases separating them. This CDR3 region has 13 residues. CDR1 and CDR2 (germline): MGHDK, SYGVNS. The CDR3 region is CASRAWSTDTQYF. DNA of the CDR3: TGTGCCAGCAGGGCTTGGAGCACAGATACGCAGTATTTT.

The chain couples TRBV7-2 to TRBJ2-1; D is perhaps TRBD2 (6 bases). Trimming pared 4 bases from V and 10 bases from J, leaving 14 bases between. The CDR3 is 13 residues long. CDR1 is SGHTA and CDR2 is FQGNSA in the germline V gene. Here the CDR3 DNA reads TGTGCCAGCAGCTATAGGAGGGGCGGAGAGCAGTTCTTC. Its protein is CASSYRRGGEQFF.

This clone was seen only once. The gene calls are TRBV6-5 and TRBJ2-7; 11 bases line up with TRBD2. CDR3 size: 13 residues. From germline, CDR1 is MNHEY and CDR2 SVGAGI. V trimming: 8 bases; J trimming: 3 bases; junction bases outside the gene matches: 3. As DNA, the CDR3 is TGTGCCAGCGCCACTAGCGGGAGCTACGAGCAGTACTTC. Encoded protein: CASATSGSYEQYF.

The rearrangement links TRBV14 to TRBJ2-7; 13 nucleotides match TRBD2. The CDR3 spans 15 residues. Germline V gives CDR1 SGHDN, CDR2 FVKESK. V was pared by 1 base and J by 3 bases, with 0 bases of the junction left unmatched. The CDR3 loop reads CASSQGLAGGYEQYF. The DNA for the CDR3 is TGTGCCAGCAGCCAAGGACTAGCGGGGGGCTACGAGCAGTACTTC.